This entry lists 9 T cell receptor beta chains sequenced from one sample in a study of shared clonotypes between healthy human individuals. Here immunoSEQ multiplex PCR was the method, and the copy in TCRdb shows in-frame clones only, minus some. Among over 1.4 million clones, roughly 96% were seen once, and the ten largest hold about 1%. Sequenced input: naive CD4+ T cells sorted from blood. As for subset: CD45RA+ positively selected. The receptors derive from a man younger than 40 in good health.

The genes are TRBV30 and TRBJ2-7; 7 bases match TRBD1. Looked up from germline, CDR1 is GTSNPN and CDR2 is SVGIG (reference sequence). This CDR3 spans 14 amino acids. V lost 0 bases, J lost 2 bases, and 4 bases stayed unmatched. Here the CDR3 reads CAWSVGQGAYEQYF. The CDR3 coding sequence is TGTGCCTGGAGTGTAGGGCAGGGGGCCTACGAGCAGTACTTC.

V and J are TRBV10-3 and TRBJ2-7; 7 bases fit TRBD2. This CDR3 region has 16 residues. The V segment lost 0 bases and the J segment 0 bases; nucleotides outside the gene matches: 5. The germline CDR1 and CDR2 sequences are ENHRY and SYGVKD. In DNA, the CDR3 is TGTGCCATCAGTGAGTCGATACAGCGGGACTCCTACGAGCAGTACTTC. This translates into CAISESIQRDSYEQYF.

The V call is TRBV4-1, the J call TRBJ2-1; 12 bases align to TRBD2. CDR1 MGHRA and CDR2 YSYEKL come from the germline V gene. The trim removed 6 bases at V and 7 bases at J, leaving 7 bases unmatched. The CDR3 consists of 15 residues. CDR3 nucleotide sequence: TGCGCCAGCAGTCTAGCGGGAGGGCCTGTGAATGAGCAGTTCTTC. Translating it yields CASSLAGGPVNEQFF.

The V and J genes are TRBV6-5 and TRBJ2-7; D assignment may be TRBD1 or TRBD2 (5 bases each). CDR1 and CDR2 from the germline V gene are MNHEY and SVGAGI. The CDR3 totals 13 residues. V was shortened by 5 bases and J by 1 base, with 9 bases between the two germline ends. CDR3 sequence: CASSLGRSYEQYF. The CDR3 DNA reads as TGTGCCAGCAGTCTGGGACGATCCTACGAGCAGTACTTC.

The chain is built from TRBV5-4 and TRBJ1-1, with D uncertain. Germline V gives CDR1 SGHNT, CDR2 YYREEE (reference sequence). Trimming cost V 4 bases and J 4 bases, with 11 bases left between them. The CDR3 extends over 13 amino acids. The CDR3 region is CASSPDGGTEAFF. The CDR3 DNA follows: TGTGCCAGCAGCCCGGACGGAGGCACTGAAGCTTTCTTT.

The rearrangement links TRBV14 to TRBJ2-4, with TRBD1 identical over 7 bases. Germline trimming cut 4 bases from V and 0 bases from J; bases unmatched to any gene: 3. This CDR3 has 15 residues. The germline V gene has CDR1 SGHDN and CDR2 FVKESK. The CDR3 region is CASSLRTGAKNIQYF. The CDR3 DNA is TGTGCCAGCAGCCTTAGGACAGGAGCCAAAAACATTCAGTACTTC.

A note on this clone: This specimen includes other DNA sequences encoding the same CDR3. The chain employs TRBV14 and TRBJ2-7; 7 positions match TRBD2. Germline assignment: CDR1 SGHDN and CDR2 FVKESK. The CDR3 loop spans 13 amino acids. V gave up 4 bases and J gave up 4 bases; unmatched junction bases: 4. In nucleotides, the CDR3 is TGTGCCAGCAGCCGCGGGAGCCGGTACGAGCAGTACTTC. Amino acids: CASSRGSRYEQYF.

This rearrangement joins TRBV7-8 to TRBJ1-1, with D perhaps TRBD1 (5 bases). In germline, CDR1 is SGHVS, CDR2 FQNEAQ. V lost 7 bases, J lost 2 bases, and 14 bases lay in between. This CDR3 region has 14 residues. The CDR3 DNA sequence: TGTGCCAGCACAAAGAGTGGGGGTAACACTGAAGCTTTCTTT. Encoded protein: CASTKSGGNTEAFF.

This rearrangement joins TRBV5-1 to TRBJ2-5; 11 nucleotides agree with TRBD2. Germline V gives CDR1 SGHRS, CDR2 YFSETQ. The trim removed 2 bases at V and 6 bases at J, leaving 12 bases unmatched. CDR3 length: 17 amino acids. CDR3 amino acids: CASSFGGLADLRKTQYF. The CDR3 DNA is TGCGCCAGCAGCTTCGGGGGACTAGCGGACTTGCGGAAGACCCAGTACTTC.